This is a list of T cell receptor beta chains from one sample in a study of T-cell memory formation after mild COVID-19. TCRdb re-derived calls from the 5' RACE reads in MiXCR, one entry per CDR3 protein. The sample contains roughly 150,000 distinct CDR3 sequences, 11% to 15% of which appear only once. Sequenced sample: PBMCs or a T cell subset sorted from them (not recorded which). Receptors were obtained from an adult woman who had mild COVID-19 (a few samples of this study predate the infection). Cell type and time point are not known. CDR3s include the opening cysteine and the closing phenylalanine or tryptophan. D genes are given only for firm matches. Expanded clones are given a class, and other clones once, few, many or no size at all.

d_gene,abundance,v_gene,j_gene,CDR3nt,CDR3aa
-,-,TRBV12-3/TRBV12-4,TRBJ2-1,TGTGCCAGCAGTTTGGCATCCGGGGGGCCGCGCCTACTCGATGAGCAGTTCTTC,CASSLASGGPRLLDEQFF
TRBD2,-,TRBV6-4,TRBJ2-1,TGTGCCAGCAGTGACCCGGGACTAGGGGGGGAGCAGTTCTTC,CASSDPGLGGEQFF
TRBD1,few,TRBV6-2/TRBV6-3,TRBJ1-2,TGTGCCAGCAGCCCGACAGGGGACTATGGCTACACCTTC,CASSPTGDYGYTF
-,many,TRBV19,TRBJ2-7,TGTGCCAGTAGTATTGCCTTCGGGACGCTGAGCTCCTACGAGCAGTACTTC,CASSIAFGTLSSYEQYF
-,many,TRBV25-1,TRBJ2-2,TGTGCCAGCAGTGAGACAGACAGTTATACCGGGGAGCTGTTTTTT,CASSETDSYTGELFF
TRBD2,-,TRBV4-1,TRBJ2-1,TGCGCCAGCAGCCAAGATCCTCTAGCGGGAGACAATGAGCAGTTCTTC,CASSQDPLAGDNEQFF
-,few,TRBV27,TRBJ2-1,TGTGCCAGCATCCCCTTAGGGATGACCTACAATGAGCAGTTCTTC,CASIPLGMTYNEQFF
-,few,TRBV5-6,TRBJ1-5,TGTGCCAGCAGCTTGACGCCTCCTGGCCAGCCCCAGCATTTT,CASSLTPPGQPQHF
TRBD2,few,TRBV7-9,TRBJ2-3,TGTGCCAGCAGCTCTCGTCTAGCGGGGGACCACACAGATACGCAGTATTTT,CASSSRLAGDHTDTQYF
TRBD2,many,TRBV6-1,TRBJ2-2,TGTGCCAGCAGTGGACTAGCGGACACCGGGGAGCTGTTTTTT,CASSGLADTGELFF
-,-,TRBV5-1,TRBJ2-1,TGCGCCAGCAGCTTGAAGGGTAGCCGAAGCTCCTACAATGAGCAGTTCTTC,CASSLKGSRSSYNEQFF
-,few,TRBV7-9,TRBJ2-7,TGTGCCAGCAGCCAAGGATTAGGCGGGGTGTACGAGCAGTACTTC,CASSQGLGGVYEQYF
-,few,TRBV5-1,TRBJ1-1,TGCGCCAGCAGCTTGGCCCAGGGGCATCTGAACACTGAAGCTTTCTTT,CASSLAQGHLNTEAFF
-,few,TRBV19,TRBJ2-1,TGTGCCAGTAGTATAGGTAGTCCTTACGAGCAGTTCTTC,CASSIGSPYEQFF
-,few,TRBV9,TRBJ2-7,TGTGCCAGCAGCGTAGGTGTGACAGGTAGCTCCTACGAGCAGTACTTC,CASSVGVTGSSYEQYF
-,once,TRBV14,TRBJ2-7,TGTGCCAGCAGCCATCCAGGCGACTACGAGCAGTACTTC,CASSHPGDYEQYF
TRBD1,-,TRBV5-1,TRBJ1-1,TGCGCCAGCAGCTCACAGGGGGCCGAGGGCACTGAAGCTTTCTTT,CASSSQGAEGTEAFF
-,-,TRBV6-1,TRBJ2-1,TGTGCCAGCACTAAGGGCTGGGATGAGCAGTTCTTC,CASTKGWDEQFF
-,few,TRBV9,TRBJ1-2,TGTGCCAGCAGCGCGGGGGATGGCTACACCTTC,CASSAGDGYTF
TRBD1,-,TRBV12-3/TRBV12-4,TRBJ1-1,TGTGCCAGCAGATGGACAGGAGTGAACACTGAAGCTTTCTTT,CASRWTGVNTEAFF
-,-,TRBV5-1,TRBJ2-7,TGCGCCAGCAGCTCAAACGACTACGAGCAGTACTTC,CASSSNDYEQYF
-,-,TRBV12-3/TRBV12-4,TRBJ2-7,TGTGCCAGCAGTTTACTCGGGCCTGCCTACGAGCAGTACTTC,CASSLLGPAYEQYF
TRBD1,-,TRBV27,TRBJ2-7,TGTGCCAGCAGCACGGGACAGCCCTACGAGCAGTACTTC,CASSTGQPYEQYF
TRBD1,few,TRBV7-6,TRBJ2-7,TGTGCCAGCAGCCTTGGGACAGACAAATCCTACGAGCAGTACTTC,CASSLGTDKSYEQYF
-,-,TRBV19,TRBJ1-5,TGTGCCAGTAGTAGTGGGGGGCTGAGCAATCAGCCCCAGCATTTT,CASSSGGLSNQPQHF
TRBD2,few,TRBV4-3,TRBJ2-7,TGCGCCAGCAGCCAAGATACCGGACTAGGGGCCTACGAGCAGTACTTC,CASSQDTGLGAYEQYF
-,few,TRBV7-6,TRBJ1-6,TGTGCCAGCAGCTTATCCTCGGGCTCCTATAATTCACCCCTCCACTTT,CASSLSSGSYNSPLHF
TRBD1,few,TRBV6-5,TRBJ1-4,TGTGCCAGCTCTAAGAGACAGGGGGATGAAAAACTGTTTTTT,CASSKRQGDEKLFF
TRBD1,few,TRBV7-8,TRBJ1-2,TGTGCCAGCAGCACCCGGACAGGGTTTACTGGCTACACCTTC,CASSTRTGFTGYTF
-,-,TRBV29-1,TRBJ2-7,TGCAGCGTTGAAGTCTTAGGCGAGCAGTACTTC,CSVEVLGEQYF
-,few,TRBV12-3/TRBV12-4,TRBJ2-7,TGTGCCAGCAGTTTAGCTGTCCCCTACGAGCAGTACTTC,CASSLAVPYEQYF
-,once,TRBV20-1,TRBJ1-2,TGCAGTGCTTCCCAGTCAGGCTATGGCTACACCTTC,CSASQSGYGYTF
-,few,TRBV9,TRBJ2-1,TGTGCCAGCAGCGTAGTAAAGGAAACGTACAATGAGCAGTTCTTC,CASSVVKETYNEQFF
-,few,TRBV6-2/TRBV6-3,TRBJ1-1,TGTGCCAGCAGTTACGGAGACAGTATGAACACTGAAGCTTTCTTT,CASSYGDSMNTEAFF
-,-,TRBV10-3,TRBJ1-1,TGTGCCCACGGGCAGGGGCAAACTGAAGCTTTCTTT,CAHGQGQTEAFF
-,-,TRBV15,TRBJ2-3,TGTGCCACCAGCAGTGGATCGGGGAGAGATACGCAGTATTTT,CATSSGSGRDTQYF
TRBD2,-,TRBV20-1,TRBJ2-7,TGCAGTGCTAGAGGTGTAGTAGCGGGGGTGGGCGAGCAGTACTTC,CSARGVVAGVGEQYF
-,few,TRBV7-8,TRBJ1-1,TGTGCCAGCAGCTTAGTGGAAGGCACTGAAGCTTTCTTT,CASSLVEGTEAFF
-,-,TRBV5-6,TRBJ2-5,TGTGCCAGCAGCTTGTTTCCGGTGTTCGGGGGCCTAGAGACCCAGTACTTC,CASSLFPVFGGLETQYF
-,-,TRBV6-5,TRBJ1-2,TGTGCCAGCAGTTACAGTGGGGCCTATGGCTACACCTTC,CASSYSGAYGYTF
TRBD1,-,TRBV7-9,TRBJ1-4,TGTGCCAGCAGCCCGTGGACAGGGGGTGAAAAACTGTTTTTT,CASSPWTGGEKLFF
-,many,TRBV19,TRBJ2-1,TGTGCCAGTAGTATTGGGGGAGATTACAATGAGCAGTTCTTC,CASSIGGDYNEQFF